What follows describes a single T cell receptor beta chain. As yet, its antigen is unknown. This sample was taken from a study of T cell responses to AZD1222 COVID-19 vaccine. Study-wide points: The study reported that nearly half of spike-specific TCRs target unmutated variant regions. The sample set comprised mostly white British donors with more females, and clonal diversity was possibly underestimated.

Sequenced by immunoSEQ multiplex PCR; TCRdb stores in-frame clones only, minus some. There are fewer than 130,000 clones in the sample; approximately 90% occur only once, and approximately 3.5% lies in the top ten. Germline-derived CDR1 and CDR2 are SGHAT and FQNNGV. CDR3 size: 14 residues. V was cut by 7 bases and J by 7 bases, with 19 bases left in between. The material was peripheral blood, obtained on day 0 of AZD1222 vaccination. This sequence joins TRBV11-2 and TRBJ1-2; no reliable D call. The TCR comes from an adult in good health. The CDR3 DNA reads as TGTGCCAGCAACCTCCTCCGGCAGGCTGGTGGCTACACCTTC. Amino acids: CASNLLRQAGGYTF.